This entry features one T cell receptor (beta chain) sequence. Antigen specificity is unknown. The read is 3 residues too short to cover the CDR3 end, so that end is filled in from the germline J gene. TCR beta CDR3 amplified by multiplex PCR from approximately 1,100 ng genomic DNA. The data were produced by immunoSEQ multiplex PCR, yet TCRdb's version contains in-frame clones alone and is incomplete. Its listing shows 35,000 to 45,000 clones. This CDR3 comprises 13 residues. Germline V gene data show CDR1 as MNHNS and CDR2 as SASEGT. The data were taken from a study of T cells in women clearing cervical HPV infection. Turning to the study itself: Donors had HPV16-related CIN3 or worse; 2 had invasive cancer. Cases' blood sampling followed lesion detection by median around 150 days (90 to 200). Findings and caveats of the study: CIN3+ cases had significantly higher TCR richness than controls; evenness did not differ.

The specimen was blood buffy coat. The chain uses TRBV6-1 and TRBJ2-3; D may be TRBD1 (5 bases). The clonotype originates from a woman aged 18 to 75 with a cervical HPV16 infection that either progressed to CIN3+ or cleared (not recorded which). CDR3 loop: CASSVTGVGTQYF. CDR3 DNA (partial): TGTGCCAGCAGTGTCACAGGCGTCGGGACG.